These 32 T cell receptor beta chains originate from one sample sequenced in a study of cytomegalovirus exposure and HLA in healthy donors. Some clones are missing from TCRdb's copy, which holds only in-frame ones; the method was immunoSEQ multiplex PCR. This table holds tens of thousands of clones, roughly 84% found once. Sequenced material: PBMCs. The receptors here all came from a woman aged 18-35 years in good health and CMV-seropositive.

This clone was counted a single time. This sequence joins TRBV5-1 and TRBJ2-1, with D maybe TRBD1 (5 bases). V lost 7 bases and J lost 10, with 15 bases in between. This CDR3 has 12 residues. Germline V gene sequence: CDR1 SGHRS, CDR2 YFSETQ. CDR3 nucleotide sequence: TGCGCCAGCCGCCCACAGGAACAAGAGCAGTTCTTC. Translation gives CASRPQEQEQFF.

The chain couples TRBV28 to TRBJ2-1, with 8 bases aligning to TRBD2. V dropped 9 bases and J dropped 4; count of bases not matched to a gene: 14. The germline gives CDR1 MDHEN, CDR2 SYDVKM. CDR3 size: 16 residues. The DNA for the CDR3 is TGTGCCAGTATTTCACCCGGCGGGGGGCTATACAATGAGCAGTTCTTC. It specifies CASISPGGGLYNEQFF.

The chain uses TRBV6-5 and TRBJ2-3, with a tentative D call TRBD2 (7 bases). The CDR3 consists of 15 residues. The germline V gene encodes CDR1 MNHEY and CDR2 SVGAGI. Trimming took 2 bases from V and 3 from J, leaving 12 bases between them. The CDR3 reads CASSYEGGPTDTQYF. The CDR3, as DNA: TGTGCCAGCAGTTACGAGGGGGGGCCAACAGATACGCAGTATTTT.

CDR3 residues: CASSQDRGSYNEQFF. CDR3 nucleotide sequence: TGCGCCAGCAGCCAAGATCGGGGCTCCTACAATGAGCAGTTCTTC. This chain uses TRBV4-3 with TRBJ2-1, with D possibly matching TRBD2 (5 bases). Germline V gives CDR1 LGHNA, CDR2 YSLEER. Trimming stripped 0 bases from V and 0 bases from J, with 6 bases between. The CDR3 is 15 residues long.

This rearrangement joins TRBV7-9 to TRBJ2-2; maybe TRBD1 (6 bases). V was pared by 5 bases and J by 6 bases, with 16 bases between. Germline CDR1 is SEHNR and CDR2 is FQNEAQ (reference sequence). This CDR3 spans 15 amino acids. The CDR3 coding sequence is TGTGCCAGCAGCCCAGGACAGAATCTCCCCGGGGAGCTGTTTTTT. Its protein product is CASSPGQNLPGELFF. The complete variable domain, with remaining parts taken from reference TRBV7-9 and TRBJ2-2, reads DTGVSQNPRHKITKRGQNVTFRCDPISEHNRLYWYRQTLGQGPEFLTYFQNEAQLEKSRLLSDRFSAERPKGSFSTLEIQRTEQGDSAMYLCASSPGQNLPGELFFGEGSRLTVL.

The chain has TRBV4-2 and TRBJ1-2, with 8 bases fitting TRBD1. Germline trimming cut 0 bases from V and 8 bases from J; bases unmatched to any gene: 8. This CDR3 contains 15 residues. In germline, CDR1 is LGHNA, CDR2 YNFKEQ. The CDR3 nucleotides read TGTGCCAGCAGCCAAGACCGTCGGCAGGGGGCGGGCTACACCTTC. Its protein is CASSQDRRQGAGYTF.

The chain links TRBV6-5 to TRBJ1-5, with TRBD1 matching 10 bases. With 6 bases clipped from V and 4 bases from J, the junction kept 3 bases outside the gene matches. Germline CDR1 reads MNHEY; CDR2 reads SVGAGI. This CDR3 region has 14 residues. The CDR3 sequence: CASRRQGANQPQHF. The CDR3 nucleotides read TGTGCCAGCAGACGACAGGGGGCTAATCAGCCCCAGCATTTT.

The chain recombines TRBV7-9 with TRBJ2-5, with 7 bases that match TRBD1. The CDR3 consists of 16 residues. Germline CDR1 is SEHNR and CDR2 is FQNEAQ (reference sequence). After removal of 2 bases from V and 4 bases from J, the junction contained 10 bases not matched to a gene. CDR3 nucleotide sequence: TGTGCCAGCAGCTTACTTTACCTGGGACAGTCAGAGACCCAGTACTTC. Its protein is CASSLLYLGQSETQYF.

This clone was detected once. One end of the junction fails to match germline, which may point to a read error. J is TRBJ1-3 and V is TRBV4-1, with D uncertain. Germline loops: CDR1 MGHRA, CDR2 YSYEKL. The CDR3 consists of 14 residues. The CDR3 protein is CASSHPEARLSFHF. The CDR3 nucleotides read TGCGCCAGCAGCCATCCGGAGGCCCGACTCTCCTTTCATTTT.

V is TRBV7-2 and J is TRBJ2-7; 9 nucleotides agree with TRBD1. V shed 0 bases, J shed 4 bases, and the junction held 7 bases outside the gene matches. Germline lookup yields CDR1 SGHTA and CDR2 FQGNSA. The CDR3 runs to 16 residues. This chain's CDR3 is CASSLAPGQGSYEQYF. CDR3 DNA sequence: TGTGCCAGCAGCTTAGCTCCGGGACAGGGTTCGTACGAGCAGTACTTC.

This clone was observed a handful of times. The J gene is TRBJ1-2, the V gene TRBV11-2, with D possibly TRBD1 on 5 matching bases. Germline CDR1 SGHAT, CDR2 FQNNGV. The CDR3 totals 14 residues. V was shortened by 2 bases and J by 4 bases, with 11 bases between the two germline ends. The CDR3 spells CASSLSTGVYGYTF. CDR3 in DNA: TGTGCCAGCAGCTTAAGCACAGGAGTCTATGGCTACACCTTC.

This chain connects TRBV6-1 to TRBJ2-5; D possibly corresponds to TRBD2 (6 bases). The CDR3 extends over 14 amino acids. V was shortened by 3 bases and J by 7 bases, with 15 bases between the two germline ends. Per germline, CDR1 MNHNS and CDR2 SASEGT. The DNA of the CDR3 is TGTGCCAGCAGTGAGGGGGACTGGTCCGGGACCCAGTACTTC. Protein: CASSEGDWSGTQYF.

CDR3 DNA sequence: TGTGCCAGCAGTGTAGGAGGGGGACAGGGCAGGAAGACCCAGTACTTC. Protein product: CASSVGGGQGRKTQYF. The V call is TRBV6-1, the J call TRBJ2-5, with 9 nucleotides matching TRBD1. The CDR3 loop spans 16 amino acids. CDR1 is MNHNS, CDR2 SASEGT, per germline. Trimming cost V 4 bases and J 6 bases; bases outside gene matches: 12.

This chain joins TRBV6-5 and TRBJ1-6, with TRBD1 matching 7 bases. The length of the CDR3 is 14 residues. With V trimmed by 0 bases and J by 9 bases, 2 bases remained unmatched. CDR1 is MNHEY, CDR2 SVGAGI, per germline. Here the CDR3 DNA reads TGTGCCAGCAGTTACTCGGGACAGATTTCACCCCTCCACTTT. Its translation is CASSYSGQISPLHF.

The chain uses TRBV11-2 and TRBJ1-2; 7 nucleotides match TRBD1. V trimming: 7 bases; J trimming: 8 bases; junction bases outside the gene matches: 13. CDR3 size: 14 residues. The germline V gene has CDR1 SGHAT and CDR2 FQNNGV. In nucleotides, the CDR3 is TGTGCCAGCACCGCGGACAGGTCTCCTTGGGGCTACACCTTC. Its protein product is CASTADRSPWGYTF.

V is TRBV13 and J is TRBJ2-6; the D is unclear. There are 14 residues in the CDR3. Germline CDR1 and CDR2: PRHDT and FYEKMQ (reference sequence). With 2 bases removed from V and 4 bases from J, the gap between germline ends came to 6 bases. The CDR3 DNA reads TGTGCCAGCAGCTTATTCTCCGGGGCCAACGTCCTGACTTTC. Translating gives CASSLFSGANVLTF.

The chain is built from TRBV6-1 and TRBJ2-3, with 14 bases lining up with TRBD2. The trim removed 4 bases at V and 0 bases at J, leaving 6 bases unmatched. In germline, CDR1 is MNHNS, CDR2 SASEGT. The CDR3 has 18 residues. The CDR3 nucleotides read TGTGCCAGCAGTGTAGGACTAGCGGGGGGAAAAAGCACAGATACGCAGTATTTT. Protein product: CASSVGLAGGKSTDTQYF.

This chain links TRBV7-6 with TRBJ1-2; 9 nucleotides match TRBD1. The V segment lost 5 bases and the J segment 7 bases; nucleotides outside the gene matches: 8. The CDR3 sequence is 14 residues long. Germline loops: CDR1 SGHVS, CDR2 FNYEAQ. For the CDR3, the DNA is TGTGCCAGCAGCAGCTACACAGGGGGCTTTGGCTACACCTTC. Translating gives CASSSYTGGFGYTF.

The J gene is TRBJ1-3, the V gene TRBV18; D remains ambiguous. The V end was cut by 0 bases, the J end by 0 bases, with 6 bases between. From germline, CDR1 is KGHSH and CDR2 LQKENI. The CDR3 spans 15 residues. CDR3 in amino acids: CASSPPANSGNTIYF. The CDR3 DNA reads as TGTGCCAGCTCACCACCGGCCAACTCTGGAAACACCATATATTTT. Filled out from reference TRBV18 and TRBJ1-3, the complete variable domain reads NAGVMQNPRHLVRRRGQEARLRCSPMKGHSHVYWYRQLPEEGLKFMVYLQKENIIDESGMPKERFSAEFPKEGPSILRIQQVVRGDSAAYFCASSPPANSGNTIYFGEGSWLTVV.

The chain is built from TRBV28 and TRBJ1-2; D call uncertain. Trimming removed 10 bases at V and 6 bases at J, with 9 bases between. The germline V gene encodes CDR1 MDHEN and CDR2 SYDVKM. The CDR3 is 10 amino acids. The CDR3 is CATIENGYTF. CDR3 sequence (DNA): TGTGCCACCATAGAGAATGGCTACACCTTC.

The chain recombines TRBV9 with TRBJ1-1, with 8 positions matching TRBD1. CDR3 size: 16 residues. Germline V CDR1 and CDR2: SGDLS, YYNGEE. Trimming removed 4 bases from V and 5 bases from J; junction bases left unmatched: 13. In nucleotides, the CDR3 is TGTGCCAGCAGCCCGACGGGACCACACAGGGGGACTGAAGCTTTCTTT. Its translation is CASSPTGPHRGTEAFF.

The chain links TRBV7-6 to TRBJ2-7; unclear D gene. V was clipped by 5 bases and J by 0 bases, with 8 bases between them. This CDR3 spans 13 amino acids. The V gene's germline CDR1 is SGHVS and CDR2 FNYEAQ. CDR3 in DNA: TGTGCCAGCAGCATACAGAGCTCCTACGAGCAGTACTTC. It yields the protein CASSIQSSYEQYF.

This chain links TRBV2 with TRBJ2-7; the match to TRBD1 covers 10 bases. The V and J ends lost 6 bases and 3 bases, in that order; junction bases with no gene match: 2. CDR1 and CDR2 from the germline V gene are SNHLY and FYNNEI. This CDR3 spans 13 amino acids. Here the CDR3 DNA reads TGTGCCAGCAGAGGGACAGGGGTCTACGAGCAGTACTTC. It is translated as CASRGTGVYEQYF.

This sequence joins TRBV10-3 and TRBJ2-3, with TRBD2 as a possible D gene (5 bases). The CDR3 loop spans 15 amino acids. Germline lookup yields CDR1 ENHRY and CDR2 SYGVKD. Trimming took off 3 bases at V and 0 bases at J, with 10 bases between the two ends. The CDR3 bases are TGTGCCATCAGTGAAGGTCTAGCCAGCACAGATACGCAGTATTTT. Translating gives CAISEGLASTDTQYF.

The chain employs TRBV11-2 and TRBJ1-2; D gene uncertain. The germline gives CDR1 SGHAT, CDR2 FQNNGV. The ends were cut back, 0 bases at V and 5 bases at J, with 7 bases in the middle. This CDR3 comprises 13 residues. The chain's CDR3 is CASSLDSGYGYTF. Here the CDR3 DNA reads TGTGCCAGCAGCTTAGATTCCGGGTATGGCTACACCTTC.

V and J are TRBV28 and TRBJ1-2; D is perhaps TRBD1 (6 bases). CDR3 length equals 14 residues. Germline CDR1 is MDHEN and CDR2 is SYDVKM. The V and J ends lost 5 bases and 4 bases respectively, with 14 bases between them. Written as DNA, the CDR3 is TGTGCCAGCAGTGATCCGGGACATCTCTATGGCTACACCTTC. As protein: CASSDPGHLYGYTF.

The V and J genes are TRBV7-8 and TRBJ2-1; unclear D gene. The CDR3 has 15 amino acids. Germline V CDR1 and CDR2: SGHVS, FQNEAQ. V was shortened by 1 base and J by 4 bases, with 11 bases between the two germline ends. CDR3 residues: CASSLGSSLYNEQFF. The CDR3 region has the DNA TGTGCCAGCAGCTTAGGGAGCAGCTTATACAATGAGCAGTTCTTC.

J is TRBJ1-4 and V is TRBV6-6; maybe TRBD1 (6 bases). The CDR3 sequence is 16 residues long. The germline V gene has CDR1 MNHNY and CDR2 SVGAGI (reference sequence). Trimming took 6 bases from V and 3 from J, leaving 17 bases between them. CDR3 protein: CASSPTGPGANEKLFF. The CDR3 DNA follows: TGTGCCAGCAGCCCGACAGGCCCCGGGGCTAATGAAAAACTGTTTTTT.

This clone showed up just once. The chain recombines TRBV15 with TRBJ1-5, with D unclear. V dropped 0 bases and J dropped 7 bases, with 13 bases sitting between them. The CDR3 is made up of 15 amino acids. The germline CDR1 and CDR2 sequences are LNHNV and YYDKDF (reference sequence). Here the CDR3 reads CATSRDRMSGQPQHF. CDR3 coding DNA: TGTGCCACCAGCAGAGACAGGATGAGCGGGCAGCCCCAGCATTTT.

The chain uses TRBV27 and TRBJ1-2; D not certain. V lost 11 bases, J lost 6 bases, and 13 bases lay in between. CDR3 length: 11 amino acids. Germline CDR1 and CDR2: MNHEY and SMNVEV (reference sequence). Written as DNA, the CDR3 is TGTGCCGCAGGACGAGGGAATGGCTACACCTTC. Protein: CAAGRGNGYTF.

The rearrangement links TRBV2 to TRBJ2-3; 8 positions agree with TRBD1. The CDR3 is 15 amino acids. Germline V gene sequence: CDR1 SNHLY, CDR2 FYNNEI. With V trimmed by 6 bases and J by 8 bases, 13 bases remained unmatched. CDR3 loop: CASRDGQGLLFTQYF. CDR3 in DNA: TGTGCCAGCAGGGATGGACAGGGATTACTTTTTACGCAGTATTTT.

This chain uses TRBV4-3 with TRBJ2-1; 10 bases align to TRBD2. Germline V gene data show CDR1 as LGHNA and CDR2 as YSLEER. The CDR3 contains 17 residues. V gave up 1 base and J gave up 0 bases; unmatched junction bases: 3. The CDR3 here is CASSQVASGSSYNEQFF. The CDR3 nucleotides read TGCGCCAGCAGCCAAGTTGCTAGCGGGAGCTCCTACAATGAGCAGTTCTTC.